Listed here are 6 T cell receptor beta chains from one sample, sequenced in a study of T cells after yellow fever vaccination. TCRdb re-called the 5' RACE reads through MiXCR, storing one row per CDR3 protein. Of around 300,000 distinct CDR3 sequences listed, over 4% are singletons. The sequencing here drew on PBMCs, taken 5 days after the yellow fever booster vaccination. The receptors were gathered from a man aged 18 to 35 who received the YFV17D yellow fever vaccine.

Many counts were recorded for this clonotype. This rearrangement joins TRBV5-1 to TRBJ2-7; D gene unclear. The germline gives CDR1 SGHRS, CDR2 YFSETQ. Trimming took 3 bases from V and 1 from J, leaving 8 bases between them. The CDR3 totals 13 residues. The CDR3 coding sequence is TGCGCCAGCAGCTCGGCCAGTTCCTACGAGCAGTACTTC. Translated: CASSSASSYEQYF.

This chain uses TRBV7-8 with TRBJ2-3, with 9 bases aligning to TRBD2. V shed 7 bases and J 3 bases; nucleotides not matched to a gene: 8. Germline V gives CDR1 SGHVS, CDR2 FQNEAQ. The CDR3 is made up of 15 amino acids. CDR3 in amino acids: CASNSAGGETDTQYF. The CDR3, as DNA: TGTGCCAGCAACAGTGCGGGGGGGGAAACAGATACGCAGTATTTT.

The chain couples TRBV12-5 to TRBJ2-6; 8 positions agree with TRBD1. From germline, CDR1 is LGHNT and CDR2 FRNRAP. This CDR3 contains 18 residues. V shed 3 bases and J 0 bases; nucleotides not matched to a gene: 7. CDR3 in DNA: TGTGCTAGTGGTTTCCTGACAGGGGCGCACTCTGGGGCCAACGTCCTGACTTTC. Its protein product is CASGFLTGAHSGANVLTF.

This clonotype appeared a few times. The chain is built from TRBV20-1 and TRBJ2-3; 11 nucleotides line up with TRBD2. V shed 5 bases, J shed 6 bases, and the junction held 4 bases outside the gene matches. The CDR3 contains 13 residues. CDR1 DFQATT and CDR2 SNEGSKA come from the germline V gene (reference sequence). The CDR3 loop reads CSARLAGYDTQYF. The CDR3 coding sequence is TGCAGTGCTCGACTAGCGGGGTACGATACGCAGTATTTT.

The genes are TRBV20-1 and TRBJ1-2, with D possibly TRBD1 on 6 matching bases. The CDR3 runs to 12 residues. Germline loops: CDR1 DFQATT, CDR2 SNEGSKA (reference sequence). V was clipped by 3 bases and J by 8 bases, with 13 bases between them. The CDR3 bases are TGCAGTGCTAGGCCAGGGGTTCGAGGCTACACCTTC. This gives the protein CSARPGVRGYTF.

This clonotype was counted between two and nine times. The chain couples TRBV28 to TRBJ2-3, with D perhaps matching TRBD1 or TRBD2 (6 bases each). Germline values: CDR1 MDHEN, CDR2 SYDVKM. The ends were cut back, 5 bases at V and 2 bases at J, with 17 bases in the middle. The CDR3 loop spans 16 amino acids. CDR3 sequence: CASSLLRGQLTDTQYF. The CDR3 nucleotides are TGTGCCAGCAGTCTACTCCGGGGGCAGCTCACAGATACGCAGTATTTT.